This T cell receptor beta chain was documented in a study of blood T cell repertoires in COVID-19. The authors' processing: Quantification of nucleated cells was approximated via reference gene primer amplification. TCRdb keeps only in-frame clones here, not all; method: immunoSEQ multiplex PCR. V, J and clone size are taken as reported in that table, and D and trimming were inferred from the DNA itself. Of 250,000 to 350,000 clones listed, 84% were seen once; the top ten hold about 1.6%. The Seattle patients joined while their infection was active and were tracked longitudinally afterward. The TCR comes from a human donor with COVID-19, enrolled during active disease. The donor label of this sample is uncertain. Source material: peripheral blood.

CDR3 residues: CASSLVPAGSYNEQFF. The CDR3 bases are TGTGCCAGCAGCTTAGTTCCAGCGGGCTCCTACAATGAGCAGTTCTTC. The chain is built from TRBV11-2 and TRBJ2-1, with D possibly being TRBD2 (6 bases). Germline CDR1 SGHAT, CDR2 FQNNGV. The CDR3 consists of 16 residues. V lost 1 base and J 0 bases, leaving 10 bases between the germline ends. Combining the CDR3 with reference TRBV11-2 and TRBJ2-1 gives the whole variable domain EAGVAQSPRYKIIEKRQSVAFWCNPISGHATLYWYQQILGQGPKLLIQFQNNGVVDDSQLPKDRFSAERLKGVDSTLKIQPAKLEDSAVYLCASSLVPAGSYNEQFFGPGTRLTVL.